What follows is one TCR beta chain and its context. What it binds is unknown. This entry belongs to a study of OX40 agonist ivuxolimab in advanced cancers. V lost 5 bases, J lost 2 bases, and 5 bases stayed unmatched. This CDR3 has 14 residues. From germline, CDR1 is SGHAT and CDR2 FQNNGV. Clones were read by immunoSEQ multiplex PCR, and TCRdb kept only the in-frame ones, dropping some. This sample yields around 72,000 clones, of which around 88% are seen a single time; roughly 3% belongs to the top ten. Study results and limitations: Low levels of normalized T-cell clonal expansion also appeared in some nonresponders. Clonal expansion among partial responders at 0.1-3.0 mg/kg ranked near the lowest.

This TCR came from an adult with an advanced solid tumor such as melanoma, head and neck, liver or kidney cancer. The chain couples TRBV11-2 to TRBJ2-7, with TRBD1 matching over 8 bases. The specimen comprised CD4+ or CD8+ T cells sorted from blood, sampled in a trial of the OX40 agonist ivuxolimab. DNA for the CDR3: TGTGCCAGCAGCACCCTGGGACAGGCCTACGAGCAGTACTTC. Translation gives CASSTLGQAYEQYF.